The 27 T cell receptor beta chains below were found in one sample sequenced in a study of T cell responses to AZD1222 COVID-19 vaccine. Some clones are missing from TCRdb's copy, which holds only in-frame ones; the method was immunoSEQ multiplex PCR. The repertoire holds roughly 130,000 clones, over 75% seen once, with about 7.9% in the top ten. Sequences were derived from peripheral blood, sampled on day 0 of AZD1222 vaccination. These receptors were taken from an adult in good health.

The chain links TRBV5-5 to TRBJ1-5, with 11 bases fitting TRBD1. The CDR3 is 14 amino acids. Germline CDR1 reads SGHKS; CDR2 reads YYEKEE (reference sequence). V was pared by 5 bases and J by 7 bases, with 5 bases of the junction left unmatched. CDR3 nucleotides: TGTGCCAGCAGAGGGGGGACAGGGGGACAGCCCCAGCATTTT. It encodes CASRGGTGGQPQHF. The full variable domain, rest sourced from reference TRBV5-5 and TRBJ1-5, is DAGVTQSPTHLIKTRGQQVTLRCSPISGHKSVSWYQQVLGQGPQFIFQYYEKEERGRGNFPDRFSARQFPNYSSELNVNALLLGDSALYLCASRGGTGGQPQHFGDGTRLSIL.

The rearrangement uses TRBV6-1 and TRBJ1-5; possible D gene TRBD1, 5 bases. Germline-derived CDR1 and CDR2 are MNHNS and SASEGT. CDR3 size: 18 residues. The V end lost 4 bases, the J end lost 2 bases, and 21 bases lay between the germline ends. The CDR3 DNA reads as TGTGCCAGCAGTGGACCATCGAAGGGGCGGATGGGCAATCAGCCCCAGCATTTT. Translating it yields CASSGPSKGRMGNQPQHF.

The CDR3 loop is CASSERQNYGYTF. The CDR3 DNA reads TGTGCCAGCAGTGAACGACAGAACTATGGCTACACCTTC. The J gene is TRBJ1-2, the V gene TRBV2, with TRBD1 as a possible D gene (5 bases). Germline V lookup: CDR1 SNHLY, CDR2 FYNNEI. The CDR3 spans 13 residues. The V and J ends lost 2 bases and 2 bases respectively, with 6 bases between them.

This rearrangement joins TRBV6-2 or TRBV6-3 to TRBJ2-7; 7 nucleotides agree with TRBD1. The CDR3 is 13 amino acids. Germline V lookup: CDR1 MNHEY, CDR2 SVGEGT. The J segment lost 3 bases and the V segment lost 4 bases, leaving 3 bases of the junction unmatched. The CDR3 is CASSLAGGYEQYF. CDR3 coding DNA: TGTGCCAGCAGTTTGGCAGGGGGCTACGAGCAGTACTTC.

V is TRBV6-5 and J is TRBJ1-1, with a possible D match to TRBD1 (6 bases). The length of the CDR3 is 16 residues. Trimming took off 0 bases at V and 0 bases at J, with 11 bases between the two ends. Germline values: CDR1 MNHEY, CDR2 SVGAGI. CDR3 bases: TGTGCCAGCAGTTACTCGGCAGGGGTATTGAACACTGAAGCTTTCTTT. This encodes CASSYSAGVLNTEAFF.

V is TRBV15 and J is TRBJ2-7; D possibly corresponds to TRBD1 (6 bases). Trimming cost V 0 bases and J 5 bases, with 17 bases left between them. CDR1 and CDR2 (germline): LNHNV, YYDKDF (reference sequence). This CDR3 spans 16 amino acids. CDR3 region: CATSRDRGIGRNEQYF. CDR3 coding DNA: TGTGCCACCAGCAGAGATAGGGGGATCGGTCGGAACGAGCAGTACTTC.

The J gene is TRBJ2-3, the V gene TRBV11-3; 14 bases map to TRBD2. From germline, CDR1 is SGHNT and CDR2 YENEEA. This CDR3 has 14 amino acids. The junction had 7 bases not matched to a gene; V was cut back by 5 bases and J by 12 bases. The CDR3 region is CASSRGTSGGLQYF. The CDR3 coding sequence is TGTGCCAGCAGCCGGGGGACTAGCGGGGGCCTCCAGTATTTT.

The CDR3 loop is CASSLQGGSAEAFF. CDR3 bases: TGTGCCAGTAGCTTACAGGGAGGTAGCGCTGAAGCTTTCTTT. The V and J genes are TRBV19 and TRBJ1-1, with a weak D call TRBD1 (6 bases). CDR3 length: 14 amino acids. V was shortened by 6 bases and J by 6 bases, with 17 bases between the two germline ends. CDR1 and CDR2 from the germline V gene are LNHDA and SQIVND (reference sequence).

In its sample, this clone was seen once. This chain joins TRBV6-2 or TRBV6-3 and TRBJ2-1; a weak D match, TRBD1 (6 bases). Per germline, CDR1 MNHEY and CDR2 SVGEGT. V was cut by 6 bases and J by 3 bases, with 18 bases left in between. CDR3 length: 16 residues. The CDR3 DNA follows: TGTGCCAGCAGCGCGGTGACCGGGACAATCTACAATGAGCAGTTCTTC. Its protein is CASSAVTGTIYNEQFF.

The genes are TRBV19 and TRBJ2-5; possibly TRBD1 or TRBD2 for D (5 bases each). CDR1 and CDR2 (germline): LNHDA, SQIVND (reference sequence). There are 13 residues in the CDR3. V was clipped by 7 bases and J by 6 bases, with 15 bases between them. This CDR3 is CASTSDQGQTQYF. In nucleotides, the CDR3 is TGTGCCAGTACCTCGGACCAGGGACAGACCCAGTACTTC.

The V gene is TRBV10-3, the J gene TRBJ1-2; D is perhaps TRBD1 (6 bases). The CDR3 runs 16 residues. CDR1 ENHRY and CDR2 SYGVKD come from the germline V gene. The V and J ends lost 1 base and 3 bases respectively, with 15 bases between them. As DNA, the CDR3 is TGTGCCATCAGTGAGTTCTTTGCAGCAGGGGACTATGGCTACACCTTC. The encoded protein is CAISEFFAAGDYGYTF.

The J gene is TRBJ2-1, the V gene TRBV7-9; the D is unclear. V was cut by 3 bases and J by 9 bases, with 18 bases left in between. Germline V CDR1 and CDR2: SEHNR, FQNEAQ (reference sequence). CDR3 length: 15 amino acids. The CDR3 loop reads CASSFRPTLVAEQFF. The CDR3 DNA reads TGTGCCAGCAGCTTCCGACCAACCCTGGTAGCTGAGCAGTTCTTC.

The V call is TRBV28, the J call TRBJ1-4, with TRBD1 identical over 10 bases. This CDR3 spans 15 amino acids. The V and J ends lost 5 bases and 7 bases, in that order; junction bases with no gene match: 7. Germline V gene sequence: CDR1 MDHEN, CDR2 SYDVKM. The chain's CDR3 is CASSTPGTGVEKLFF. DNA of the CDR3: TGTGCCAGCAGTACCCCCGGGACAGGGGTTGAAAAACTGTTTTTT.

The chain has TRBV12-5 and TRBJ2-7; a possible D gene is TRBD1 (5 bases). Trimming took 3 bases from V and 4 from J, leaving 10 bases between them. The germline V gene encodes CDR1 LGHNT and CDR2 FRNRAP. There are 13 residues in the CDR3. CDR3 in amino acids: CASGFPDRYEQYF. The DNA of the CDR3 is TGTGCTAGTGGTTTCCCCGACAGATACGAGCAGTACTTC.

The genes are TRBV2 and TRBJ2-2; 7 bases line up with TRBD2. The length of the CDR3 is 13 residues. Unmatched junction bases numbered 5, after V lost 6 bases and J lost 7 bases. Looked up from germline, CDR1 is SNHLY and CDR2 is FYNNEI. The DNA of the CDR3 is TGTGCCAGCAGGACAGCGGGGAGCGGGGAGCTGTTTTTT. Amino acid sequence: CASRTAGSGELFF. Combining the CDR3 with reference TRBV2 and TRBJ2-2 gives the whole variable domain EPEVTQTPSHQVTQMGQEVILRCVPISNHLYFYWYRQILGQKVEFLVSFYNNEISEKSEIFDDQFSVERPDGSNFTLKIRSTKLEDSAMYFCASRTAGSGELFFGEGSRLTVL.

V gene TRBV29-1 combines with J gene TRBJ2-7, with D possibly called TRBD1 or TRBD2 (5 bases each). Germline assignment: CDR1 SQVTM and CDR2 ANQGSEA. Trimming pared 4 bases from V and 5 bases from J, leaving 12 bases between. The CDR3 is 12 amino acids. The CDR3: CSVGAGTHEQYF. In DNA form, the CDR3 reads TGCAGCGTTGGGGCAGGGACCCACGAGCAGTACTTC.

The genes are TRBV27 and TRBJ1-5; tentatively, D is TRBD1 (5 bases). Germline CDR1 is MNHEY and CDR2 is SMNVEV (reference sequence). Trimming pared 3 bases from V and 4 bases from J, leaving 10 bases between. The CDR3 is 14 amino acids. This CDR3 is CASSFGQGNQPQHF. DNA of the CDR3: TGTGCCAGCAGTTTTGGGCAGGGAAATCAGCCCCAGCATTTT.

V is TRBV7-8 and J is TRBJ1-5; D not certain. Germline V gene data show CDR1 as SGHVS and CDR2 as FQNEAQ. V was trimmed by 1 base and J by 1 base, leaving 8 bases between them. The CDR3 contains 15 residues. Written as DNA, the CDR3 is TGTGCCAGCAGCTTAGGGAGGCTGAGCAATCAGCCCCAGCATTTT. Encoded protein: CASSLGRLSNQPQHF.

The chain employs TRBV11-2 and TRBJ1-1; D is possibly TRBD1 (6 bases). This CDR3 contains 15 residues. Germline CDR1 and CDR2: SGHAT and FQNNGV. V was cut by 0 bases and J by 3 bases, with 11 bases left in between. The CDR3 sequence is CASSLEMTGHTEAFF. Here the CDR3 DNA reads TGTGCCAGCAGCTTAGAAATGACAGGTCACACTGAAGCTTTCTTT.

The chain joins TRBV5-1 to TRBJ2-3; the match to TRBD2 covers 9 bases. Germline CDR1 SGHRS, CDR2 YFSETQ. This CDR3 spans 16 amino acids. J gave up 4 bases and V 3 bases, and 9 bases lay outside the gene matches. Written as DNA, the CDR3 is TGCGCCAGCAGCTCTTTAGATAGCGGGAGTGCAGATACGCAGTATTTT. Translated: CASSSLDSGSADTQYF.

The chain couples TRBV6-5 to TRBJ1-5; maybe TRBD1 (6 bases). The CDR3 has 16 amino acids. Germline V lookup: CDR1 MNHEY, CDR2 SVGAGI. Trimming removed 4 bases at V and 1 base at J, with 14 bases between. The CDR3 spells CASSSLRDTSNQPQHF. The CDR3 DNA reads TGTGCCAGCAGTTCCCTCCGGGACACAAGCAATCAGCCCCAGCATTTT.

The CDR3 here is CASSGGTGPASQPQHF. CDR3 nucleotides: TGTGCCAGCAGTGGGGGGACAGGGCCGGCGAGTCAGCCCCAGCATTTT. V is TRBV28 and J is TRBJ1-5; TRBD1 agrees at 9 bases. In germline, CDR1 is MDHEN, CDR2 SYDVKM. The CDR3 is 16 amino acids. The V segment lost 5 bases and the J segment 6 bases; nucleotides outside the gene matches: 11.

V gene TRBV27 combines with J gene TRBJ2-1; TRBD1 matches at 8 bases. V shed 8 bases, J shed 1 base, and the junction held 7 bases outside the gene matches. The germline V gene has CDR1 MNHEY and CDR2 SMNVEV (reference sequence). The CDR3 runs to 15 residues. The CDR3 DNA reads TGTGCCAGCCAGACAGGGGCTAATTCCTACAATGAGCAGTTCTTC. It translates to CASQTGANSYNEQFF.

The chain employs TRBV7-2 and TRBJ2-7; TRBD1 aligns across 8 bases. Germline V gene sequence: CDR1 SGHTA, CDR2 FQGNSA. The CDR3 spans 16 residues. V shed 5 bases, J shed 0 bases, and the junction held 9 bases outside the gene matches. As DNA, the CDR3 is TGTGCCAGCAGCCACGGGGGACAGGCGGGCTCCTACGAGCAGTACTTC. This gives the protein CASSHGGQAGSYEQYF.

The rearrangement joins TRBV6-5 to TRBJ2-1; the match to TRBD2 covers 12 bases. Trimming removed 0 bases from V and 7 bases from J; junction bases left unmatched: 4. From germline, CDR1 is MNHEY and CDR2 SVGAGI. CDR3 length: 16 amino acids. CDR3 in amino acids: CASSYSRLAGVNEQFF. The DNA of the CDR3 is TGTGCCAGCAGTTACTCACGACTAGCGGGAGTAAATGAGCAGTTCTTC.

The V and J genes are TRBV21-1 and TRBJ1-5. TRBV21-1 is classified as a pseudogene. The CDR3 totals 20 residues. CDR3 protein: CASSSPRGIRNPYSNQPQHF. Written as DNA, the CDR3 is TGTGCCAGCAGCAGCCCCCGGGGCATCCGAAATCCTTATAGCAATCAGCCCCAGCATTTT.

Concerning this clone: Other DNA sequences in the sample encode the same CDR3. The V gene is TRBV27, the J gene TRBJ1-2; no definite D call. The CDR3 has 12 amino acids. Germline lookup yields CDR1 MNHEY and CDR2 SMNVEV (reference sequence). V was clipped by 0 bases and J by 4 bases, with 3 bases between them. The chain's CDR3 is CASSLSGYGYTF. CDR3 in DNA: TGTGCCAGCAGTTTATCGGGCTATGGCTACACCTTC.